This TCR beta chain is from a study of shared clonotypes between healthy human individuals. The assay was immunoSEQ multiplex PCR, and TCRdb's table has in-frame clones only and misses some. The sample has fewer than 800,000 clones; around 92% are singletons. The naive CD8 population came from CD45RO-negative cells selected for CCR7, without terminally differentiated effector memory CD45RA+ cells. Among the donors, all were Caucasian adults who lived in Nashville, Tennessee. This clone has a single count. Its specificity is unknown. CDR1 is MNHEY, CDR2 SVGAGI, per germline. The CDR3 sequence is 14 residues long. V dropped 4 bases and J dropped 2 bases, with 9 bases sitting between them. Study observations and caveats: What limited the represented genetic and exposure-history diversity was the small number of donors.

The V and J genes are TRBV6-5 and TRBJ1-5; D may be TRBD1 (6 bases). The sample taken for sequencing was naive CD8+ T cells sorted from blood. This sequence originates from a young man in good health. CDR3 loop: CASSLGAGNQPQHF. For the CDR3, the DNA is TGTGCCAGCAGTTTGGGGGCGGGCAATCAGCCCCAGCATTTT.